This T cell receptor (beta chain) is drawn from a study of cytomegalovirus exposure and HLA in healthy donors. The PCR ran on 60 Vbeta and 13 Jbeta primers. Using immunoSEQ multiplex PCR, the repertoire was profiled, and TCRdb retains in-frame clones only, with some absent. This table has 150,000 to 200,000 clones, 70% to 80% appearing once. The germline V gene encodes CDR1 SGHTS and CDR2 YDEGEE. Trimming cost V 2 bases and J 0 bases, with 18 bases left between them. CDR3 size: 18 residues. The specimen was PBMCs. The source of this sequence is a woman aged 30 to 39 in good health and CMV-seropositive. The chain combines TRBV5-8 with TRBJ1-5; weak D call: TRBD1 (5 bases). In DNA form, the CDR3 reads TGTGCCAGCAGCTTCGACAGTCTACGGGGGGATAGCAATCAGCCCCAGCATTTT. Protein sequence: CASSFDSLRGDSNQPQHF.